These T cell receptor beta chains were read from a single sample in a study of blood T cell repertoires in COVID-19. Sequencing was performed with immunoSEQ multiplex PCR; in TCRdb, only in-frame clones are kept and a portion is missing. There are approximately 250,000 clones in the sample; roughly 84% occur only once, and 8.6% lies in the top ten. Material for sequencing was peripheral blood. These receptors all stem from a human donor in a cohort sampled during active COVID-19. The CDR3 runs from the conserved cysteine through the conserved F or W. The order of the fields is D gene, CDR3 length, J gene, V gene, clone size, CDR3 DNA, CDR3 protein. The D gene is left open where the match is weak. Where a row states a size, it is once, few, many or the class of an expanded clone; other rows omit it.

TRBD1 12 TRBJ2-7 TRBV6-2/TRBV6-3 - TGTGCCAGCAGTAGACAGGGGGACGAGCAGTACTTC CASSRQGDEQYF
- 17 TRBJ2-5 TRBV7-8 - TGTGCCAGCAGCTTAGTATTAGCTCCCGGGGGAGAAGAGACCCAGTACTTC CASSLVLAPGGEETQYF
- 13 TRBJ1-4 TRBV12-3/TRBV12-4 - TGTGCCAGCAGTTGGACAGTCAATGAAAAACTGTTTTTT CASSWTVNEKLFF
TRBD2 15 TRBJ2-1 TRBV7-9 - TGTGCCAGCAGCTATTCTAGCGGGAAACGGAATGAGCAGTTCTTC CASSYSSGKRNEQFF
TRBD1 15 TRBJ2-1 TRBV19 few TGTGCCAGCAACCCGCGCGGACAGGGTATCGATGAGCAGTTCTTC CASNPRGQGIDEQFF
TRBD2 15 TRBJ2-1 TRBV10-2 - TGCGCCAGCAGTGGGGTAGCGGGTGAAGGGTCGGGGCAGTTCTTC CASSGVAGEGSGQFF
- 14 TRBJ2-2 TRBV5-1 once TGCGCCGGGGCCCAGGGGTCCAACACCGGGGAGCTGTTTTTT CAGAQGSNTGELFF
TRBD2 15 TRBJ2-2 TRBV2 - TGTGCCAGCAGTGTGACTAGCGGGAGTTACGGGGAGCTGTTTTTT CASSVTSGSYGELFF
- 15 TRBJ1-6 TRBV6-5 once TGTGCCAGCAGTTGGGACTCAGACGGCCGATTTCCCCTCCACTTT CASSWDSDGRFPLHF
- 17 TRBJ2-3 TRBV5-1 - TGCGCCAGCAGCTTATTTTATCGCGGATCAGGCACAGATACGCAGTATTTT CASSLFYRGSGTDTQYF
- 14 TRBJ1-5 TRBV19 few TGTGCCAGTAGTAGAGACAGTAGCAATCAGCCCCAGCATTTT CASSRDSSNQPQHF
- 16 TRBJ1-5 TRBV7-2 - TGTGCCAGCAGCGGGAGCGGTGGTGTGAGCAATCAGCCCCAGCATTTT CASSGSGGVSNQPQHF
- 13 TRBJ2-1 TRBV19 - TGTGCCAGTAGTATAGACAGGGGCGATGAGCAGTTCTTC CASSIDRGDEQFF